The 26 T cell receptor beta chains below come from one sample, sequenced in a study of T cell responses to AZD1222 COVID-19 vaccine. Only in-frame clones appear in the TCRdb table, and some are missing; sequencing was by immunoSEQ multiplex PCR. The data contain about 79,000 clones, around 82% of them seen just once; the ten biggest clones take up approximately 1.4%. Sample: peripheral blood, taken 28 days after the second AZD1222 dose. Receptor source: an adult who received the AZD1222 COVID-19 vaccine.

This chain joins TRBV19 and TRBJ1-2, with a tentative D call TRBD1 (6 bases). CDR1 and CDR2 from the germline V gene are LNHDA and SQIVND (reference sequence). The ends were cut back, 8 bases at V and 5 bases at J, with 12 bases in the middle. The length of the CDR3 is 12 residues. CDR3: CASADSAYGYTF. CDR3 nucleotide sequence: TGTGCCAGTGCGGACAGCGCTTATGGCTACACCTTC. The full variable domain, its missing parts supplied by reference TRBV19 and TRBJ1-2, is DGGITQSPKYLFRKEGQNVTLSCEQNLNHDAMYWYRQDPGQGLRLIYYSQIVNDFQKGDIAEGYSVSREKKESFPLTVTSAQKNPTAFYLCASADSAYGYTFGSGTRLTVV.

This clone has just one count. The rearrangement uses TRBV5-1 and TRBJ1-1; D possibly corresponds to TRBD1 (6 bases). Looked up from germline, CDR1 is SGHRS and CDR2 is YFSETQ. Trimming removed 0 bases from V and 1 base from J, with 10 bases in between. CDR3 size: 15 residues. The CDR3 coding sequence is TGCGCCAGCAGCTTGGGGGACACTTCGAACACTGAAGCTTTCTTT. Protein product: CASSLGDTSNTEAFF.

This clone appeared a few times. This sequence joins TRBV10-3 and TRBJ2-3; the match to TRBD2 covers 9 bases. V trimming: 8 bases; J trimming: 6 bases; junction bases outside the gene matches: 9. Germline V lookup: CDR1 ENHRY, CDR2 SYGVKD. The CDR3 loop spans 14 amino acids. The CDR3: CAIRPGLALDTQYF. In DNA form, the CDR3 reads TGTGCCATCCGCCCGGGACTAGCTCTTGATACGCAGTATTTT.

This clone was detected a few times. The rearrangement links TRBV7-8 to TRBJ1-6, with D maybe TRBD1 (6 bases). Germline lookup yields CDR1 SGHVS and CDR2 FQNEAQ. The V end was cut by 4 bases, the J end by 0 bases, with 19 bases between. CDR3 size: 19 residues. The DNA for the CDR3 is TGTGCCAGCAGCTCCCGGGGGCCCCTAACGGCCTCCTATAATTCACCCCTCCACTTT. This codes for CASSSRGPLTASYNSPLHF.

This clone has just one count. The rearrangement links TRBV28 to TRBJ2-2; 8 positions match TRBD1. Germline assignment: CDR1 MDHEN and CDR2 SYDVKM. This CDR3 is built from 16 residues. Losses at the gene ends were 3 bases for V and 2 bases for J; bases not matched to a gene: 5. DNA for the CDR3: TGTGCCAGCAGTTTCCCCGGACAGGGTAACACCGGGGAGCTGTTTTTT. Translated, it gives CASSFPGQGNTGELFF.

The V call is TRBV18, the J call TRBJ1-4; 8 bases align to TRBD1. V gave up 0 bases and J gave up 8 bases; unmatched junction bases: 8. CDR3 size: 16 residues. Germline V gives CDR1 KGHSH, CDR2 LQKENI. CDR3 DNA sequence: TGTGCCAGCTCACCACCTAGGACAGGGCGAGAAGAAAAACTGTTTTTT. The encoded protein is CASSPPRTGREEKLFF.

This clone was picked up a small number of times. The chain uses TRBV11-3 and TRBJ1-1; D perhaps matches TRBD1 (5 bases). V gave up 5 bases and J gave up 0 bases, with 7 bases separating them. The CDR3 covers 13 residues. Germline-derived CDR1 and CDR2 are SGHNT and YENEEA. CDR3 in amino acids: CASSRQMNTEAFF. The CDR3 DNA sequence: TGTGCCAGCAGCCGACAGATGAACACTGAAGCTTTCTTT.

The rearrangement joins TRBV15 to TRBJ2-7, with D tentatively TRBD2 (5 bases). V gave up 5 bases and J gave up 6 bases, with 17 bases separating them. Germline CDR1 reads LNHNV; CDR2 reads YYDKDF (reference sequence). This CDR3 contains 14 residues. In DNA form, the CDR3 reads TGTGCCACCAGCGGAGGAGGTATGATGGGCGAGCAGTACTTC. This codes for CATSGGGMMGEQYF.

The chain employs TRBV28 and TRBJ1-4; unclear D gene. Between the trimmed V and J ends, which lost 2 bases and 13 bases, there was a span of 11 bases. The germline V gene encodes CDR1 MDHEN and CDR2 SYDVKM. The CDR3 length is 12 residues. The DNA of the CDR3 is TGTGCCAGCAGTTTAAAGGCGGGGAGACTGTTTTTT. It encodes CASSLKAGRLFF.

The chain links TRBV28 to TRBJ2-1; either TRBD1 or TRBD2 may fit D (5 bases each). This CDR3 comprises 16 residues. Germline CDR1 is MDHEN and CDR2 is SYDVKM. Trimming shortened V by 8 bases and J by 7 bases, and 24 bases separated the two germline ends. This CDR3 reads CASVPGTPMGYNEQFF. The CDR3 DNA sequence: TGTGCCAGCGTTCCGGGGACCCCGATGGGGTATAATGAGCAGTTCTTC. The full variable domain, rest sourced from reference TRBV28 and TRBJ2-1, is DVKVTQSSRYLVKRTGEKVFLECVQDMDHENMFWYRQDPGLGLRLIYFSYDVKMKEKGDIPEGYSVSREKKERFSLILESASTNQTSMYLCASVPGTPMGYNEQFFGPGTRLTVL.

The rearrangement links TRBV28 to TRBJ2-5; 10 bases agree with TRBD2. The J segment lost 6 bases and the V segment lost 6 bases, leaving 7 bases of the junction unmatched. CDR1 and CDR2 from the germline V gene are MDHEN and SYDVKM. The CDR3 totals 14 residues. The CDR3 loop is CASRGAGGQQTQYF. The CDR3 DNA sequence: TGTGCCAGCAGGGGAGCGGGAGGGCAGCAGACCCAGTACTTC.

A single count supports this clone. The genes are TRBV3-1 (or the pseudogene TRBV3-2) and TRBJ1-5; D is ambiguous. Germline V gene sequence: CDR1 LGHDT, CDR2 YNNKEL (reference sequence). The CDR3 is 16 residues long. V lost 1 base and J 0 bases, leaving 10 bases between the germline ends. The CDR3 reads CASSQVGLASNQPQHF. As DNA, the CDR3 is TGTGCCAGCAGCCAAGTAGGCCTCGCTAGCAATCAGCCCCAGCATTTT.

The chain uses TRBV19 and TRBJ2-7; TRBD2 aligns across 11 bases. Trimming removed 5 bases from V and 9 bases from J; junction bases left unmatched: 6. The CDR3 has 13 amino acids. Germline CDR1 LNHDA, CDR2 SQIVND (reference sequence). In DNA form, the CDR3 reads TGTGCCAGTAGTGCACTAGCGGGAGTAGGGCAGTACTTC. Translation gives CASSALAGVGQYF.

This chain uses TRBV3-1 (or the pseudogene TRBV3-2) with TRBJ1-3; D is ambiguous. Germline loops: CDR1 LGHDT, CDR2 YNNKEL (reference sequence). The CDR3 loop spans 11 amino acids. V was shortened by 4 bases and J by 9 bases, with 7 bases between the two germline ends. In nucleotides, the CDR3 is TGTGCCAGCAGCCTGGAGGGCACCATATATTTT. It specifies CASSLEGTIYF.

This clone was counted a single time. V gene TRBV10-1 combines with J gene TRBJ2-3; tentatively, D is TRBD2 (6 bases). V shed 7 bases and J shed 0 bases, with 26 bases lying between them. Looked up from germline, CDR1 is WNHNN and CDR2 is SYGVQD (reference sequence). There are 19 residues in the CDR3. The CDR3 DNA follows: TGCGCCAGCACCACTCAGGCGGGGTCCACGAACACTAGCACAGATACGCAGTATTTT. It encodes CASTTQAGSTNTSTDTQYF.

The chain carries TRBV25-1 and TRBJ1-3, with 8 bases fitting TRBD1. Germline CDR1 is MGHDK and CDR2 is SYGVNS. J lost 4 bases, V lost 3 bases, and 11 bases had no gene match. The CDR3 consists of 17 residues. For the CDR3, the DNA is TGTGCCAGCAGTGACCTGACAGGGGATTTGACCGGAAACACCATATATTTT. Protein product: CASSDLTGDLTGNTIYF. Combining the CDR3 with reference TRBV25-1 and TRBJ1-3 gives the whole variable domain EADIYQTPRYLVIGTGKKITLECSQTMGHDKMYWYQQDPGMELHLIHYSYGVNSTEKGDLSSESTVSRIRTEHFPLTLESARPSHTSQYLCASSDLTGDLTGNTIYFGEGSWLTVV.

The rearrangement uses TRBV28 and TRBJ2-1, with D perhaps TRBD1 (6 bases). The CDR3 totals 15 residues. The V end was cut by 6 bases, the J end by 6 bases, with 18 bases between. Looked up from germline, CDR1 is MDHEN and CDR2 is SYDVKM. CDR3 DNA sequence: TGTGCCAGCAGCTGGGGGCAGGGGATTGGCAATGAGCAGTTCTTC. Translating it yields CASSWGQGIGNEQFF. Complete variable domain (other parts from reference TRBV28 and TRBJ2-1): DVKVTQSSRYLVKRTGEKVFLECVQDMDHENMFWYRQDPGLGLRLIYFSYDVKMKEKGDIPEGYSVSREKKERFSLILESASTNQTSMYLCASSWGQGIGNEQFFGPGTRLTVL.

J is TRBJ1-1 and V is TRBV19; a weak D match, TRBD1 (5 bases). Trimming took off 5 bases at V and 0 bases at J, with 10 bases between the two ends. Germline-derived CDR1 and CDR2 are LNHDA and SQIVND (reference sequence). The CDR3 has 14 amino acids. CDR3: CASSLDRLNTEAFF. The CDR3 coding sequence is TGTGCCAGTAGTCTCGACAGATTGAACACTGAAGCTTTCTTT.

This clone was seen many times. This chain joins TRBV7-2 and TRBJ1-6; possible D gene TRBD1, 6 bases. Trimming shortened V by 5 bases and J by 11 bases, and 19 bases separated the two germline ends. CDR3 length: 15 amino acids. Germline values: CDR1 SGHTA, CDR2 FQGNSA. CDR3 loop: CASSLTQGIGAPLHF. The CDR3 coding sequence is TGTGCCAGCAGCCTAACACAGGGAATAGGGGCACCCCTCCACTTT.

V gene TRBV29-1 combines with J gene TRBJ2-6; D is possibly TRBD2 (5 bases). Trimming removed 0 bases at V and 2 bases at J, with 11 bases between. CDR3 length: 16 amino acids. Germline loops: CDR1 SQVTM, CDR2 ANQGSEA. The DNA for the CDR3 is TGCAGCGTTGAAGATCGAGGAGGTGCTGGGGCCAACGTCCTGACTTTC. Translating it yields CSVEDRGGAGANVLTF.

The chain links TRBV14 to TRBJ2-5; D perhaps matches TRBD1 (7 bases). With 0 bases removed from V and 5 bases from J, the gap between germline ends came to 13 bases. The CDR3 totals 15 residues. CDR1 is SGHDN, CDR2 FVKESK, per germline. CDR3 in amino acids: CASSQEGGGGETQYF. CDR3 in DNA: TGTGCCAGCAGCCAAGAAGGAGGGGGCGGGGAGACCCAGTACTTC.

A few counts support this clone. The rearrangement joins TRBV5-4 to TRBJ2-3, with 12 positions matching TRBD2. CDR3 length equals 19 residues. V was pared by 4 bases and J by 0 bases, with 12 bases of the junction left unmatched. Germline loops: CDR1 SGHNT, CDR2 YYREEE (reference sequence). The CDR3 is CASSPALLAGGGSTDTQYF. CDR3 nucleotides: TGTGCCAGCAGCCCAGCCCTCCTAGCGGGAGGGGGTAGCACAGATACGCAGTATTTT.

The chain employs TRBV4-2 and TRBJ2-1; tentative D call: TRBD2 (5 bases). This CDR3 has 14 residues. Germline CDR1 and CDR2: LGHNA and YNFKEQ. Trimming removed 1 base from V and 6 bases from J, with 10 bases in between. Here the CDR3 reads CASSQVDYTNEQFF. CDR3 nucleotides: TGTGCCAGCAGCCAAGTTGACTACACCAATGAGCAGTTCTTC.

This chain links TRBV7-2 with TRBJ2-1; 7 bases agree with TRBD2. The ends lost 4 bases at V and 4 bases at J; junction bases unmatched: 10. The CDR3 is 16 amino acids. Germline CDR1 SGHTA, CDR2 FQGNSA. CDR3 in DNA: TGTGCCAGCAGCTCGCGGGCACTAGCGTTTTACAATGAGCAGTTCTTC. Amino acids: CASSSRALAFYNEQFF.

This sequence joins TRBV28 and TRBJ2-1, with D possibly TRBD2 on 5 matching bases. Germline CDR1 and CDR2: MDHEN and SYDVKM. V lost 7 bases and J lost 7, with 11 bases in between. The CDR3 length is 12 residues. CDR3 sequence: CASNSWENEQFF. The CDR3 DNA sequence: TGTGCCAGCAATTCTTGGGAGAATGAGCAGTTCTTC.

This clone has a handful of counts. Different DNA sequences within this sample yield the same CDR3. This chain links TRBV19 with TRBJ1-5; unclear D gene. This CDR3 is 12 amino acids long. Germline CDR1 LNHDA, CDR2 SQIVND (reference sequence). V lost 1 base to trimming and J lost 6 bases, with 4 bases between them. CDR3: CASSIGGQPQHF. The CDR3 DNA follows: TGTGCCAGTAGTATAGGAGGTCAGCCCCAGCATTTT.